Shown below are 11 T cell receptor beta chains from a single sample sequenced in a study of OX40 agonist ivuxolimab in advanced cancers. Generated by immunoSEQ multiplex PCR, the TCRdb table keeps only in-frame clones and is missing some. The table records around 80,000 clones, around 85% of them present only once. Specimen: CD4+ or CD8+ T cells sorted from blood, collected in a trial of the OX40 agonist ivuxolimab. Receptors originate from an adult with an advanced solid tumor such as melanoma, head and neck, liver or kidney cancer.

The chain has TRBV6-5 and TRBJ1-2; TRBD1 matches at 8 bases. The CDR3 extends over 14 amino acids. J lost 4 bases, V lost 5 bases, and 6 bases had no gene match. Germline loops: CDR1 MNHEY, CDR2 SVGAGI. CDR3 sequence: CASSPGTGSYGYTF. CDR3 sequence (DNA): TGTGCCAGCAGTCCCGGGACAGGTTCCTATGGCTACACCTTC.

This clone was observed once. The gene calls are TRBV2 and TRBJ1-1, with D possibly being TRBD1 (5 bases). Germline CDR1 is SNHLY and CDR2 is FYNNEI. CDR3 length equals 12 residues. V lost 4 bases and J 7 bases, leaving 10 bases between the germline ends. CDR3 sequence (DNA): TGTGCCAGCAGTGTGCAGGGAATTGAAGCTTTCTTT. Encoded protein: CASSVQGIEAFF.

The rearrangement uses TRBV13 and TRBJ1-1, with D tentatively TRBD1 (6 bases). From germline, CDR1 is PRHDT and CDR2 FYEKMQ (reference sequence). The CDR3 spans 15 residues. The ends were cut back, 7 bases at V and 4 bases at J, with 19 bases in the middle. The DNA for the CDR3 is TGTGCCAGCAATCTTAGGAAGGGGGGGATCACTGAAGCTTTCTTT. Protein product: CASNLRKGGITEAFF.

The sample holds a few counts of this clone. The rearrangement links TRBV27 to TRBJ1-2; possibly TRBD1 for D (5 bases). The CDR3 is made up of 14 amino acids. Germline loops: CDR1 MNHEY, CDR2 SMNVEV (reference sequence). The V and J ends lost 5 bases and 1 base respectively, with 11 bases between them. The CDR3 region has the DNA TGTGCCAGCAGTCGTTTCGACAGTAACTATGGCTACACCTTC. It is translated as CASSRFDSNYGYTF.

This chain joins TRBV7-8 and TRBJ1-1; TRBD1 aligns across 8 bases. This CDR3 contains 14 residues. The trim removed 4 bases at V and 5 bases at J, leaving 6 bases unmatched. Germline assignment: CDR1 SGHVS and CDR2 FQNEAQ. The CDR3 region is CASSSLTGVTEAFF. The DNA of the CDR3 is TGTGCCAGCAGCTCGCTGACAGGGGTGACTGAAGCTTTCTTT.

The V gene is TRBV7-2, the J gene TRBJ1-4; D ambiguous. V was shortened by 4 bases and J by 7 bases, with 4 bases between the two germline ends. The CDR3 runs to 11 residues. CDR1 is SGHTA, CDR2 FQGNSA, per germline. The CDR3 reads CASSSGEKLFF. In DNA form, the CDR3 reads TGTGCCAGCAGCTCGGGTGAAAAACTGTTTTTT.

The chain uses TRBV6-5 and TRBJ2-2, with D possibly called TRBD1 or TRBD2 (5 bases each). CDR1 and CDR2 (germline): MNHEY, SVGAGI. V lost 5 bases and J lost 3, with 10 bases in between. The CDR3 consists of 14 residues. The CDR3 region has the DNA TGTGCCAGCAGTCGGGGACCTTACACCGGGGAGCTGTTTTTT. Translated, it gives CASSRGPYTGELFF.

The rearrangement joins TRBV7-9 to TRBJ2-4, with a weak D call TRBD1 (5 bases). Germline V lookup: CDR1 SEHNR, CDR2 FQNEAQ (reference sequence). The length of the CDR3 is 14 residues. Trimming left V 5 bases short and J 7 bases short, with 15 bases between. Here the CDR3 reads CASSRVAAGNIQYF. The CDR3 DNA reads as TGTGCCAGCAGCCGAGTGGCGGCAGGGAACATTCAGTACTTC.

The chain couples TRBV7-9 to TRBJ1-1; D is perhaps TRBD1 (6 bases). V lost 6 bases, J lost 3 bases, and 14 bases lay in between. CDR3 length: 14 residues. Germline V CDR1 and CDR2: SEHNR, FQNEAQ (reference sequence). CDR3 region: CASSSRAGDTEAFF. DNA for the CDR3: TGTGCCAGCAGTAGCAGGGCAGGGGACACTGAAGCTTTCTTT.

The J gene is TRBJ2-2, the V gene TRBV13, with D uncertain. The CDR3 sequence is 14 residues long. The germline gives CDR1 PRHDT, CDR2 FYEKMQ (reference sequence). V lost 4 bases, J lost 6 bases, and 12 bases lay in between. The CDR3 coding sequence is TGTGCCAGCAGCTCCGACACCAGCCCCGGGGAGCTGTTTTTT. It translates to CASSSDTSPGELFF.

The chain links TRBV7-9 to TRBJ2-3; 9 nucleotides agree with TRBD1. This CDR3 spans 15 amino acids. Germline trimming cut 2 bases from V and 4 bases from J; bases unmatched to any gene: 4. From germline, CDR1 is SEHNR and CDR2 FQNEAQ (reference sequence). CDR3 nucleotide sequence: TGTGCCAGCAGCTTAACCGGACAGGGGCCAGATACGCAGTATTTT. This codes for CASSLTGQGPDTQYF. The full variable domain, in which reference TRBV7-9 and TRBJ2-3 provide the parts outside the CDR3, is DTGVSQNPRHKITKRGQNVTFRCDPISEHNRLYWYRQTLGQGPEFLTYFQNEAQLEKSRLLSDRFSAERPKGSFSTLEIQRTEQGDSAMYLCASSLTGQGPDTQYFGPGTRLTVL.